Listed below are T cell receptor beta chains from one sample, sequenced in a study of cytomegalovirus exposure and HLA in healthy donors. Some clones are missing from TCRdb's copy, which holds only in-frame ones; the method was immunoSEQ multiplex PCR. The sample records about 110,000 clones, nearly 97% being singletons. The sample consisted of PBMCs. These receptor sequences come from a young woman in good health and CMV-seronegative. CDR3s include the opening cysteine and the closing phenylalanine or tryptophan. A D gene is named only where the DNA matches it firmly. Size is stated for part of the rows, as once, few or many counts, or as a class when the clone is expanded.

j_gene,d_gene,abundance,v_gene,CDR3nt,CDR3aa
TRBJ1-2,TRBD1,NA,TRBV19,TGTGCCAGTAGTATTTCGGGACAGGGTAGTGGCTACACCTTC,CASSISGQGSGYTF
TRBJ2-5,TRBD2,NA,TRBV4-1,TGCGCCAGCAGCCAGTCAAGGCTAGCGGGGGGGCCGGTCCGAGAGACCCAGTACTTC,CASSQSRLAGGPVRETQYF
TRBJ2-7,TRBD1,once,TRBV28,TGTGCCAGCAGCTCCTCGGGACAGGGGATCAACGAGCAGTACTTC,CASSSSGQGINEQYF
TRBJ2-7,TRBD1,NA,TRBV5-1,TGCGCCAGCAGCTTGGCTGCCGGGACAGGGAGATACGAGCAGTACTTC,CASSLAAGTGRYEQYF
TRBJ2-2,NA,NA,TRBV5-1,TGCGCCAGCAAGATTAGCGGACCAAACACCGGGGAGCTGTTTTTT,CASKISGPNTGELFF
TRBJ2-7,NA,NA,TRBV28,TGTGCCAGCAGTTTAGGCAGTCGGGCCTACGAGCAGTACTTC,CASSLGSRAYEQYF
TRBJ1-1,TRBD1,NA,TRBV6-6,TGTGCCAGCAGTTACCCTACAGGGGACATGAACACTGAAGCTTTCTTT,CASSYPTGDMNTEAFF
TRBJ1-2,NA,once,TRBV5-5,TGTGCCAGCAGCCTCGGACAGCTCTATGGCTACACCTTC,CASSLGQLYGYTF
TRBJ1-5,NA,NA,TRBV9,TGTGCCAGCAGCGATAGGGACAACAATCAGCCCCAGCATTTT,CASSDRDNNQPQHF
TRBJ2-7,NA,NA,TRBV28,TGTGCCATCTCGCGGGCAGTGCAAATGGGGTCCCAGTACTTC,CAISRAVQMGSQYF
TRBJ2-7,TRBD1,NA,TRBV4-2,TGTGCCAGCAGCCGGGAAGGACAGGCCGAGCAGTACTTC,CASSREGQAEQYF
TRBJ1-4,TRBD1,NA,TRBV28,TGTGCCAGCCACAGGGGGGCTAATGAAAAACTGTTTTTT,CASHRGANEKLFF
TRBJ2-4,NA,once,TRBV6-1,TGTGCCAGCAGTCCAGTAGGGCCCGGGATAAACATTCAGTACTTC,CASSPVGPGINIQYF
TRBJ2-7,TRBD1,NA,TRBV2,TGTGCCAGCAGTGAAGCGCGGGACAGGTACGAGCAGTACTTC,CASSEARDRYEQYF
TRBJ1-2,TRBD1,NA,TRBV15,TGTGCCACCAGCAGCCGCCCGGGACAGGGCAACTATGGCTACACCTTC,CATSSRPGQGNYGYTF
TRBJ2-7,NA,NA,TRBV11-2,TGTGCCAGCAGCTTAGAGGCAGGGTTATTTCGGTACGAGCAGTACTTC,CASSLEAGLFRYEQYF
TRBJ2-3,NA,NA,TRBV7-9,TGTGCCAGCAGCTTAACAGGGAGAGGGTCGGATACGCAGTATTTT,CASSLTGRGSDTQYF
TRBJ2-2,NA,NA,TRBV5-1,TGCGCCAGCAGCTTGGTGGGGCCCCAAAACACCGGGGAGCTGTTTTTT,CASSLVGPQNTGELFF
TRBJ2-5,TRBD1,NA,TRBV5-6,TGTGCCAGCAGCTCGACAGGGAGAGGGGAGACCCAGTACTTC,CASSSTGRGETQYF
TRBJ2-5,NA,NA,TRBV5-4,TGTGCCAGCAGCTCCACTCCCCCCTCCGGGACTCACCGTACGCAGTACTTC,CASSSTPPSGTHRTQYF
TRBJ1-1,NA,NA,TRBV9,TGTGCCAGCAGCGTAGATGACAGTTTAGGCACTGAAGCTTTCTTT,CASSVDDSLGTEAFF
TRBJ2-7,NA,NA,TRBV4-1,TGCGCCAGCAGCCAAGTAGATAGCTCCTACGAGCAGTACTTC,CASSQVDSSYEQYF
TRBJ2-7,TRBD1,NA,TRBV13,TGTGCCAGCAGCTCGGGACGGACAGGGGCCTACGAGCAGTACTTC,CASSSGRTGAYEQYF
TRBJ2-7,NA,NA,TRBV2,TGTGCCAGCGCCCGACAGGCATCCCACGAGCAGTACTTC,CASARQASHEQYF
TRBJ2-7,TRBD2,NA,TRBV28,TGTGCGGCACAGGGCCAGCGGGGGCCGAGGAGCTCCTACGAGCAGTACTTC,CAAQGQRGPRSSYEQYF
TRBJ2-7,TRBD1,NA,TRBV18,TGTGCCAGCTCACCACCGTCACAAGGGACAGCCCACTACGAGCAGTACTTC,CASSPPSQGTAHYEQYF
TRBJ1-2,NA,NA,TRBV25-1,TGTGCCAGCAGTGAATCAGGGTGGGACTATGGCTACACCTTC,CASSESGWDYGYTF
TRBJ2-7,TRBD2,NA,TRBV15,TGTGCCACCAGCAGACTAGCGGGGGGGTATGACGAGCAGTACTTC,CATSRLAGGYDEQYF
TRBJ2-2,NA,NA,TRBV9,TGTGCCAGCAGCGTAGCCTCCCACTTCACCGGGGAGCTGTTTTTT,CASSVASHFTGELFF
TRBJ2-2,NA,NA,TRBV5-1,TGCGCCACCCAAGTTTGGCGGGATACCGGGGAGCTGTTTTTT,CATQVWRDTGELFF
TRBJ1-6,NA,once,TRBV7-9,TGTGCCAGCAGGCCGGGGAGGGTTGGGTTTACACCCCTCCACTTT,CASRPGRVGFTPLHF
TRBJ2-7,TRBD1,NA,TRBV30,TGTGCCTGGAGTGCCGGGACAGGTACTTACGAGCAGTACTTC,CAWSAGTGTYEQYF
TRBJ2-3,TRBD2,NA,TRBV4-3,TGCGCCAGCAGGGAGCGGGGCGGCACAGATACGCAGTATTTT,CASRERGGTDTQYF
TRBJ1-1,NA,NA,TRBV5-1,TGCGCCAGCAGCTTGGTTCCAAACAACAGGTTCCAAAAAGCTTTCTTT,CASSLVPNNRFQKAFF
TRBJ1-4,TRBD1,NA,TRBV6-1,TGTGCCAGCAGTGAACGGTTACAGGGGGCAGCAACTAATGAAAAACTGTTTTTT,CASSERLQGAATNEKLFF
TRBJ2-2,NA,NA,TRBV7-7,TGTGCTAGCAGCCCTACGAACACCGGGGAGCTGTTTTTT,CASSPTNTGELFF
TRBJ2-7,TRBD1,NA,TRBV13,TGTGCCAGCAGCTTAGGTGACAGGGATCTGGTCTACGAGCAGTACTTC,CASSLGDRDLVYEQYF
TRBJ2-3,NA,NA,TRBV5-1,TGCGCCAGCAGCTTAGAGTTCACAGATACGCAGTATTTT,CASSLEFTDTQYF
TRBJ1-4,TRBD1,once,TRBV18,TGTGCCAGCTCAGGAAATCAGGGGGGATCGGAAAAACTGTTTTTT,CASSGNQGGSEKLFF
TRBJ1-4,NA,NA,TRBV5-6,TGTGCCAGCAGCACCACTCAGGTGCAGAATGAAAAACTGTTTTTT,CASSTTQVQNEKLFF
TRBJ2-3,TRBD2,NA,TRBV5-1,TGCGCCAGCAGCTCCTCCGGGACTAGCGGGGGACGCACAGATACGCAGTATTTT,CASSSSGTSGGRTDTQYF
TRBJ1-2,NA,once,TRBV30,TGTGCCTGGAGTGTTCAGGGTCCCGGCTACACCTTC,CAWSVQGPGYTF
TRBJ2-3,NA,NA,TRBV5-1,TGCGCCAGCAGAAGGGGGGGTGGAGCAGATACGCAGTATTTT,CASRRGGGADTQYF
TRBJ1-1,TRBD1,NA,TRBV7-2,TGTGCCAGCAGCCCAAGCCGACAGGGGGCTGTGGACACTGAAGCTTTCTTT,CASSPSRQGAVDTEAFF
TRBJ2-6,NA,NA,TRBV27,TGTGCCAGCACCTTCGGAGGGCCTGGGGCCAACGTCCTGACTTTC,CASTFGGPGANVLTF
TRBJ2-1,NA,NA,TRBV7-2,TGTGCCAGCAGCTTAGACCCCACTGATGAGCAGTTCTTC,CASSLDPTDEQFF
TRBJ2-1,NA,NA,TRBV29-1,TGCAGCGTTGAAGACTTCATACGAGAGTACAATGAGCAGTTCTTC,CSVEDFIREYNEQFF
TRBJ1-5,NA,NA,TRBV6-5,TGTGCCAGCAGTTCTCTAGGAGGGAGCAATCAGCCCCAGCATTTT,CASSSLGGSNQPQHF
TRBJ1-3,NA,NA,TRBV2,TGTGCCAGCAGTGAAAATATTAGTGGAAACACCATATATTTT,CASSENISGNTIYF
TRBJ2-7,NA,NA,TRBV15,TGTGCCACCAGCACCCGGGTCTCCTCTCTCGAGCAGTACTTC,CATSTRVSSLEQYF